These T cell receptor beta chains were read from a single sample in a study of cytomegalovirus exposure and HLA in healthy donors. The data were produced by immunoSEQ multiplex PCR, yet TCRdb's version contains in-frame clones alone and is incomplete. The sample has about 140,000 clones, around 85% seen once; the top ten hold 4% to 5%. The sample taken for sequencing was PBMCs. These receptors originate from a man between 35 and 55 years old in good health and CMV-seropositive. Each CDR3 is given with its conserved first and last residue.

CASSVGDRPYEQYF,TRBJ2-7,TRBV9
CAWSVQGDTEAFF,TRBJ1-1,TRBV30
CASSRWGTGQETQYF,TRBJ2-5,TRBV14
CATSSHRGEGQPQHF,TRBJ1-5,TRBV15
CASRGDSGNSPLHF,TRBJ1-6,TRBV19
CASTYQGLAGGTQYF,TRBJ2-3,TRBV27
CASSVSDEQYF,TRBJ2-7,TRBV9
CASSNVRDRRETQYF,TRBJ2-5,TRBV7-9
CASSYGRVTEAFF,TRBJ1-1,TRBV6-5
CASSLGAPNEKLFF,TRBJ1-4,TRBV5-1
CASSLGRGWGYQETQYF,TRBJ2-5,TRBV7-8
CASSWDRGREQYF,TRBJ2-7,TRBV7-9
CASSFGDRGLGAFF,TRBJ1-1,TRBV13
CASSFLRGGRDTQYF,TRBJ2-3,TRBV27
CASSPIPGQGAGYTF,TRBJ1-2,TRBV18
CASSLGQIAYEQYF,TRBJ2-7,TRBV5-1
CASSHNRDSGELFF,TRBJ2-2,TRBV4-1
CASSSRRGMNTEAFF,TRBJ1-1,TRBV5-4
CASSDLRLWAYEQYF,TRBJ2-7,TRBV6-1
CAWSATSGGSYQETQYF,TRBJ2-5,TRBV30
CAISESRDYYGYTF,TRBJ1-2,TRBV10-3
CASSPFREGVNEQFF,TRBJ2-1,TRBV7-9
CASVSSGISEKLFF,TRBJ1-4,TRBV6-6
CASSLDPAGASGELFF,TRBJ2-2,TRBV5-1
CASVYTGGSPDTQYF,TRBJ2-3,TRBV7-9
CASGLVLGGEPYEQYF,TRBJ2-7,TRBV12-5
CASRDSLLLDPYGYTF,TRBJ1-2,TRBV7-9
CASRDQGNTEAFF,TRBJ1-1,TRBV5-1
CASLSTTDTQYF,TRBJ2-3,TRBV18
CASSLSRGQPQHF,TRBJ1-5,TRBV7-3
CAISNRDRSYGYTF,TRBJ1-2,TRBV10-3
CASSIVLRDHGYTF,TRBJ1-2,TRBV19
CASSLGNRVNTGELFF,TRBJ2-2,TRBV7-2
CASRPRQGMNTEAFF,TRBJ1-1,TRBV6-5
CASSDSAPSYGYTF,TRBJ1-2,TRBV2
CASSRRGGDGYTF,TRBJ1-2,TRBV9
CASNHFGGIQDTQYF,TRBJ2-3,TRBV6-1
CASSQGGRAGYEQYF,TRBJ2-7,TRBV14
CASTLTGQGVVTDTQYF,TRBJ2-3,TRBV19
CASSSMGGWGTEAFF,TRBJ1-1,TRBV27
CASSLEAGTGNSPLHF,TRBJ1-6,TRBV5-5
CASSAHGNEKLFF,TRBJ1-4,TRBV4-3
CASLPGQANTEAFF,TRBJ1-1,TRBV5-4
CASSESLTGASGDEQFF,TRBJ2-1,TRBV25-1
CASSRTGGNEQFF,TRBJ2-1,TRBV7-7
CASSLTRSGELFF,TRBJ2-2,TRBV7-7
CAISGGQQETQYF,TRBJ2-5,TRBV10-3
CASSPLGQGAGQPQHF,TRBJ1-5,TRBV5-1
CASSQVSGGGGANVLTF,TRBJ2-6,TRBV4-1
CAWSTEGANTEAFF,TRBJ1-1,TRBV30
CASSLGGGNSGANVLTF,TRBJ2-6,TRBV13
CASSLVLAGAAQETQYF,TRBJ2-5,TRBV7-6
CASSVEGALFSGNTIYF,TRBJ1-3,TRBV9
CASKEGLDTEAFF,TRBJ1-1,TRBV7-3
CASSAGGGRWSYNEQFF,TRBJ2-1,TRBV9
CASGPRLAGGSHNEQFF,TRBJ2-1,TRBV12-5
CASSYEWEDTQYF,TRBJ2-3,TRBV7-3